These 31 T cell receptor beta chains originate from one sample sequenced in a study of shared clonotypes between healthy human individuals. The data were produced by immunoSEQ multiplex PCR, yet TCRdb's version contains in-frame clones alone and is incomplete. Among hundreds of thousands of clones, around 93% were seen once, and the ten largest hold about 25%. The naive CD8 fraction comprised CD45RO-negative cells positively selected for CCR7 and excluded terminally differentiated effector memory CD45RA+ cells. Material: naive CD8+ T cells sorted from blood. Every receptor here comes from a man aged 25 to 40 in good health.

J is TRBJ2-7 and V is TRBV5-4; D is perhaps TRBD2 (5 bases). The CDR3 length is 15 residues. Deletions cut 4 bases from V and 2 bases from J, with 16 bases between. Germline V lookup: CDR1 SGHNT, CDR2 YYREEE (reference sequence). The CDR3 DNA follows: TGTGCCAGCAGCCTGGGGTGGGAGTCCCCCTACGAGCAGTACTTC. It translates to CASSLGWESPYEQYF. Full variable domain (remainder filled in from reference TRBV5-4 and TRBJ2-7): ETGVTQSPTHLIKTRGQQVTLRCSSQSGHNTVSWYQQALGQGPQFIFQYYREEENGRGNFPPRFSGLQFPNYSSELNVNALELDDSALYLCASSLGWESPYEQYFGPGTRLTVT.

The chain links TRBV13 to TRBJ2-1, with D tentatively TRBD1 or TRBD2 (5 bases each). V gave up 4 bases and J gave up 4 bases, with 17 bases separating them. The CDR3 spans 16 residues. Germline CDR1 PRHDT, CDR2 FYEKMQ (reference sequence). The CDR3 region is CASSYSRDLGYNEQFF. The DNA for the CDR3 is TGTGCCAGCAGCTACAGCCGGGACCTCGGGTACAATGAGCAGTTCTTC. The whole variable domain, filled in from reference TRBV13 and TRBJ2-1, reads AAGVIQSPRHLIKEKRETATLKCYPIPRHDTVYWYQQGPGQDPQFLISFYEKMQSDKGSIPDRFSAQQFSDYHSELNMSSLELGDSALYFCASSYSRDLGYNEQFFGPGTRLTVL.

This chain uses TRBV7-9 with TRBJ2-3; 12 nucleotides agree with TRBD2. Trimming took 5 bases from V and 7 from J; bases not matched to a gene: 10. CDR3 length: 16 amino acids. CDR1 and CDR2 (germline): SEHNR, FQNEAQ (reference sequence). The CDR3 bases are TGTGCCAGCAGCCCCCCGACTAGCGGGAGCGCGAATACGCAGTATTTT. Its protein is CASSPPTSGSANTQYF.

The chain recombines TRBV28 with TRBJ1-5; 8 bases map to TRBD1. Unmatched junction bases numbered 11, after V lost 6 bases and J lost 4 bases. There are 16 residues in the CDR3. Per germline, CDR1 MDHEN and CDR2 SYDVKM. The chain's CDR3 is CASSPIMTGANQPQHF. CDR3 nucleotides: TGTGCCAGCAGCCCAATAATGACAGGGGCAAATCAGCCCCAGCATTTT.

V and J are TRBV27 and TRBJ2-7; D is ambiguous. Between the trimmed V and J ends, which lost 3 bases and 4 bases, there was a span of 10 bases. This CDR3 spans 13 amino acids. Per the germline V gene, CDR1 is MNHEY and CDR2 is SMNVEV (reference sequence). CDR3 DNA sequence: TGTGCCAGCAGTTTGGGGAAGGGTTACGAGCAGTACTTC. This gives the protein CASSLGKGYEQYF.

CDR3 in amino acids: CATSTTPAHSSYEQYF. In DNA form, the CDR3 reads TGTGCCACCAGCACCACACCAGCCCATAGCTCCTACGAGCAGTACTTC. The chain joins TRBV15 to TRBJ2-7; D ambiguous. V lost 4 bases, J lost 0 bases, and 16 bases lay in between. The CDR3 covers 16 residues. Germline values: CDR1 LNHNV, CDR2 YYDKDF (reference sequence).

V usage is TRBV6-5 and J usage is TRBJ1-4, with D unclear. CDR1 MNHEY and CDR2 SVGAGI come from the germline V gene. The V end was cut by 4 bases, the J end by 8 bases, with 11 bases between. The CDR3 runs to 13 residues. The CDR3 is CASSSVLGEKLFF. CDR3 coding DNA: TGTGCCAGCAGTTCCGTCCTTGGGGAAAAACTGTTTTTT.

This clone was seen just once. The chain carries TRBV7-3 and TRBJ2-1, with D unresolved. There are 13 residues in the CDR3. Germline CDR1 and CDR2: SGHTA and FQGTGA. The ends were cut back, 0 bases at V and 6 bases at J, with 6 bases in the middle. Here the CDR3 reads CASSLTGSNEQFF. DNA for the CDR3: TGTGCCAGCAGCTTAACAGGAAGCAATGAGCAGTTCTTC. Filled out from reference TRBV7-3 and TRBJ2-1, the complete variable domain reads GAGVSQTPSNKVTEKGKYVELRCDPISGHTALYWYRQSLGQGPEFLIYFQGTGAADDSGLPNDRFFAVRPEGSVSTLKIQRTERGDSAVYLCASSLTGSNEQFFGPGTRLTVL.

The chain joins TRBV10-2 to TRBJ2-7, with D perhaps matching TRBD2 (6 bases). Germline values: CDR1 WSHSY, CDR2 SAAADI. The V end was cut by 8 bases, the J end by 3 bases, with 14 bases between. The length of the CDR3 is 13 residues. CDR3 residues: CASGPGLSYEQYF. The CDR3 coding sequence is TGCGCCAGCGGTCCCGGACTAAGCTACGAGCAGTACTTC.

The V and J genes are TRBV2 and TRBJ2-7; TRBD1 matches 8 bases. The V gene's germline CDR1 is SNHLY and CDR2 FYNNEI. V trimming: 5 bases; J trimming: 0 bases; junction bases outside the gene matches: 12. This CDR3 has 17 amino acids. The CDR3 DNA follows: TGTGCCAGCAGTTATCTGAGGCAGGGGGCGAACTCCTACGAGCAGTACTTC. Translating gives CASSYLRQGANSYEQYF.

This chain joins TRBV7-9 and TRBJ2-1; D ambiguous. The CDR3 totals 12 residues. Trimming pared 5 bases from V and 6 bases from J, leaving 8 bases between. Germline CDR1 and CDR2: SEHNR and FQNEAQ (reference sequence). CDR3 DNA sequence: TGTGCCAGCAGCCAACTCTCCAATGAGCAGTTCTTC. This translates into CASSQLSNEQFF.

V usage is TRBV27 and J usage is TRBJ2-1; 10 positions match TRBD1. CDR3 length: 18 amino acids. V lost 7 bases to trimming and J lost 3 bases; unmatched junction nucleotides: 15. Looked up from germline, CDR1 is MNHEY and CDR2 is SMNVEV (reference sequence). DNA of the CDR3: TGTGCCAGCAATCCCTTGACAGGGGGCACCCAAATCTACAATGAGCAGTTCTTC. This codes for CASNPLTGGTQIYNEQFF.

The chain is built from TRBV7-9 and TRBJ2-3; D is ambiguous. The germline CDR1 and CDR2 sequences are SEHNR and FQNEAQ (reference sequence). V gave up 5 bases and J gave up 2 bases, with 14 bases separating them. This CDR3 is built from 15 residues. The CDR3 DNA reads TGTGCCAGCAGCCACGACTTGGGGTTCACAGATACGCAGTATTTT. Translated: CASSHDLGFTDTQYF.

The chain combines TRBV7-8 with TRBJ2-3; 14 nucleotides align to TRBD2. The CDR3 is made up of 16 amino acids. Trimming cost V 4 bases and J 6 bases; bases outside gene matches: 6. Germline assignment: CDR1 SGHVS and CDR2 FQNEAQ. CDR3 sequence: CASSSWTSGRMDTQYF. The CDR3 region has the DNA TGTGCCAGCAGCTCTTGGACTAGCGGGAGGATGGATACGCAGTATTTT.

The chain links TRBV7-9 to TRBJ2-1, with TRBD2 matching over 8 bases. CDR1 is SEHNR and CDR2 is FQNEAQ in the germline V gene (reference sequence). The CDR3 is 14 amino acids. The V segment lost 5 bases and the J segment 9 bases; nucleotides outside the gene matches: 9. In nucleotides, the CDR3 is TGTGCCAGCAGCCCCCGGGAGGGCCTGGGTGAGCAGTTCTTC. Protein product: CASSPREGLGEQFF.

The chain uses TRBV7-7 and TRBJ2-4; D unclear. The CDR3 is 14 amino acids. Germline-derived CDR1 and CDR2 are SSHAT and FNYEAQ (reference sequence). Trimming shortened V by 2 bases and J by 1 base, and 6 bases separated the two germline ends. CDR3: CASSLREAKNIQYF. CDR3 in DNA: TGTGCCAGCAGCTTAAGAGAGGCCAAAAACATTCAGTACTTC.

Comment on this clone: Distinct nucleotide sequences in the sample also encode this CDR3. The CDR3 DNA sequence: TGTGCCAGCAGTTTAGCGGGAGGGTACAATGAGCAGTTCTTC. Protein product: CASSLAGGYNEQFF. The chain links TRBV27 to TRBJ2-1; TRBD2 agrees at 9 bases. Germline CDR1 MNHEY, CDR2 SMNVEV (reference sequence). J gave up 4 bases and V 2 bases, and 0 bases lay outside the gene matches. The CDR3 is 14 residues long.

The J gene is TRBJ1-1, the V gene TRBV5-4; D might be TRBD1 (5 bases). The CDR3 consists of 15 residues. Germline values: CDR1 SGHNT, CDR2 YYREEE (reference sequence). Trimming stripped 0 bases from V and 4 bases from J, with 13 bases between. The CDR3 DNA reads TGTGCCAGCAGCTTGGAGGCAGGGTCGGGCACTGAAGCTTTCTTT. It codes for CASSLEAGSGTEAFF.

This sequence joins TRBV9 and TRBJ2-1; D unresolved. CDR3 length: 16 amino acids. Trimming removed 0 bases at V and 6 bases at J, with 16 bases between. CDR1 and CDR2 from the germline V gene are SGDLS and YYNGEE. The CDR3 region has the DNA TGTGCCAGCAGCGTAGCAATGGCGGTTGGGGTCAATGAGCAGTTCTTC. Amino acids: CASSVAMAVGVNEQFF.

The J gene is TRBJ2-7, the V gene TRBV11-2, with 7 bases aligning to TRBD2. CDR3 length: 14 amino acids. CDR1 is SGHAT, CDR2 FQNNGV, per germline. V dropped 1 base and J dropped 3; count of bases not matched to a gene: 3. CDR3 sequence: CASSLAGGYYEQYF. For the CDR3, the DNA is TGTGCCAGCAGCTTAGCGGGAGGCTACTACGAGCAGTACTTC.

The chain employs TRBV2 and TRBJ2-1; D is possibly TRBD2 (5 bases). Germline CDR1 is SNHLY and CDR2 is FYNNEI. This CDR3 spans 11 amino acids. Trimming took 9 bases from V and 6 from J, leaving 9 bases between them. Here the CDR3 reads CASPGSNEQFF. The CDR3 coding sequence is TGTGCCAGTCCGGGGAGCAATGAGCAGTTCTTC.

The gene calls are TRBV18 and TRBJ2-7, with 9 positions matching TRBD1. V lost 5 bases to trimming and J lost 2 bases; unmatched junction nucleotides: 4. The CDR3 totals 14 residues. The V gene's germline CDR1 is KGHSH and CDR2 LQKENI. The CDR3 loop is CASSIGQGTYEQYF. The CDR3 DNA is TGTGCCAGCTCAATCGGACAGGGGACCTACGAGCAGTACTTC. The whole variable domain, remainder taken from reference TRBV18 and TRBJ2-7, is NAGVMQNPRHLVRRRGQEARLRCSPMKGHSHVYWYRQLPEEGLKFMVYLQKENIIDESGMPKERFSAEFPKEGPSILRIQQVVRGDSAAYFCASSIGQGTYEQYFGPGTRLTVT.

Notes on this clone: The sample holds other DNA sequences that translate to the same CDR3. J is TRBJ2-7 and V is TRBV27, with D possibly TRBD2 on 6 matching bases. Trimming pared 1 base from V and 3 bases from J, leaving 7 bases between. There are 13 residues in the CDR3. Germline CDR1 MNHEY, CDR2 SMNVEV (reference sequence). The CDR3 DNA reads TGTGCCAGCAGTTTATTTAGCGGCTACGAGCAGTACTTC. Translated, it gives CASSLFSGYEQYF.

The rearrangement joins TRBV7-9 to TRBJ2-7; possibly TRBD1 or TRBD2 for D (5 bases each). This CDR3 spans 15 amino acids. Germline CDR1 SEHNR, CDR2 FQNEAQ (reference sequence). Deletions cut 0 bases from V and 5 bases from J, with 14 bases between. This CDR3 reads CASSLAGPTRNEQYF. The CDR3 DNA follows: TGTGCCAGCAGCTTAGCGGGACCCACCCGGAACGAGCAGTACTTC.

The chain combines TRBV28 with TRBJ2-7; D is ambiguous. The CDR3 consists of 12 residues. Germline CDR1 and CDR2: MDHEN and SYDVKM. The ends were cut back, 6 bases at V and 3 bases at J, with 9 bases in the middle. The CDR3 DNA sequence: TGTGCCAGCAGCCCCCTGAACTACGAGCAGTACTTC. Translating it yields CASSPLNYEQYF.

This rearrangement joins TRBV10-3 to TRBJ2-7; 8 bases are a match to TRBD2. Germline trimming cut 2 bases from V and 3 bases from J; bases unmatched to any gene: 12. Germline V gives CDR1 ENHRY, CDR2 SYGVKD. The CDR3 is 17 amino acids. This CDR3 is CAISEGNAGGPNYEQYF. CDR3 in DNA: TGTGCCATCAGTGAGGGGAATGCGGGAGGCCCCAACTACGAGCAGTACTTC.

This clone was seen only a few times. This rearrangement joins TRBV10-3 to TRBJ2-1; 12 positions match TRBD2. V was clipped by 2 bases and J by 14 bases; unmatched bases: 13. This CDR3 comprises 16 residues. Per germline, CDR1 ENHRY and CDR2 SYGVKD. CDR3 in DNA: TGTGCCATCAGTGAGACCTGGACTAGCGGGATCCAGAGGGAGTTCTTC. Encoded protein: CAISETWTSGIQREFF.

The chain combines TRBV2 with TRBJ1-2, with 9 positions matching TRBD1. The J segment lost 0 bases and the V segment lost 8 bases, leaving 16 bases of the junction unmatched. This CDR3 is built from 18 residues. Looked up from germline, CDR1 is SNHLY and CDR2 is FYNNEI. The CDR3 region is CASPRAPLQGAPNYGYTF. The CDR3 nucleotides read TGTGCCAGCCCCCGTGCCCCCCTACAGGGGGCCCCTAACTATGGCTACACCTTC.

This chain uses TRBV27 with TRBJ2-1; 14 bases match TRBD2. Germline V lookup: CDR1 MNHEY, CDR2 SMNVEV (reference sequence). With V trimmed by 6 bases and J by 8 bases, 12 bases remained unmatched. This CDR3 contains 17 residues. DNA of the CDR3: TGTGCCAGCAGCCTTCGGGGACTAGCGGGAGACAGCGATGAGCAGTTCTTC. Translating gives CASSLRGLAGDSDEQFF.

In its sample, this clone was seen a few times. The chain employs TRBV6-5 and TRBJ2-1; 9 bases match TRBD1. The CDR3 is 15 amino acids. V lost 2 bases, J lost 6 bases, and 5 bases stayed unmatched. CDR1 and CDR2 (germline): MNHEY, SVGAGI. The CDR3 reads CASSYTPTGGNEQFF. DNA of the CDR3: TGTGCCAGCAGTTACACCCCGACAGGGGGCAATGAGCAGTTCTTC.

V gene TRBV28 combines with J gene TRBJ1-5; D is unresolved. Trimming took 4 bases from V and 1 from J, leaving 17 bases between them. Per germline, CDR1 MDHEN and CDR2 SYDVKM. The CDR3 is 17 residues long. The CDR3 DNA follows: TGTGCCAGCAGTTCCCTGGTAGCGAGGGCGAGCAATCAGCCCCAGCATTTT. Its protein is CASSSLVARASNQPQHF.